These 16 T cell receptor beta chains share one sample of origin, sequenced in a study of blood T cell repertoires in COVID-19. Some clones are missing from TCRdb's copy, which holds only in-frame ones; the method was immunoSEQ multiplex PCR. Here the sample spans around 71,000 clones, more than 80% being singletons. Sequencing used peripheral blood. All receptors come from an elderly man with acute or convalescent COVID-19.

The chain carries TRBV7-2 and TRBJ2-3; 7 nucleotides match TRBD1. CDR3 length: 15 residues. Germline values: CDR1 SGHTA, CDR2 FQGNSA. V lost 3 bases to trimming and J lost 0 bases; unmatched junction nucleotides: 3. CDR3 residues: CASSLTGLSTDTQYF. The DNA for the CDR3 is TGTGCCAGCAGCTTGACAGGGCTGAGCACAGATACGCAGTATTTT.

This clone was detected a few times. DNA for the CDR3: TGTGCCAGCTCACCAGGGACTAGCGGGAGGACCTACGAGCAGTACTTC. Its protein product is CASSPGTSGRTYEQYF. The chain recombines TRBV18 with TRBJ2-7; 15 positions match TRBD2. Per the germline V gene, CDR1 is KGHSH and CDR2 is LQKENI. There are 16 residues in the CDR3. V shed 2 bases and J 2 bases; nucleotides not matched to a gene: 1.

This CDR3 reads CAISSGRGTGELFF. The CDR3 region has the DNA TGTGCCATCTCAAGCGGGAGAGGCACCGGGGAGCTGTTTTTT. The V gene is TRBV28, the J gene TRBJ2-2, with 8 bases matching TRBD2. Germline assignment: CDR1 MDHEN and CDR2 SYDVKM. The V segment lost 10 bases and the J segment 4 bases; nucleotides outside the gene matches: 8. The CDR3 is 14 residues long.

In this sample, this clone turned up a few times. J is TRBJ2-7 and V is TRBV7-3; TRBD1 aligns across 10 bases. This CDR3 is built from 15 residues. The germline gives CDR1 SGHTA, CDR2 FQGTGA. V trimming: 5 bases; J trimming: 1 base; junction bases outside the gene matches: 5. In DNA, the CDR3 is TGTGCCAGCAGCCGACAGGGGGCAGCTTCCTACGAGCAGTACTTC. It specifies CASSRQGAASYEQYF.

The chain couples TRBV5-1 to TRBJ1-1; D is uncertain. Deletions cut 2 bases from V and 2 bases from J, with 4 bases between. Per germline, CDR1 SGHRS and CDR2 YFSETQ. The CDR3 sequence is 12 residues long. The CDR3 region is CASSLQNTEAFF. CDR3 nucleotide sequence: TGCGCCAGCAGCTTACAAAACACTGAAGCTTTCTTT.

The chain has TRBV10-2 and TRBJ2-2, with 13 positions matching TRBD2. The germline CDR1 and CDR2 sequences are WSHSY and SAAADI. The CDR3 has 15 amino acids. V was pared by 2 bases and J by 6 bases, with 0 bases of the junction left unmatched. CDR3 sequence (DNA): TGCGCCAGCAGTGAGGGACTAGCGGGAGCCGGGGAGCTGTTTTTT. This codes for CASSEGLAGAGELFF.

CDR3 sequence reads: CASSPRGRAHSYEQYF. Written as DNA, the CDR3 is TGTGCCAGCAGCCCTAGGGGGAGGGCCCACTCCTACGAGCAGTACTTC. The chain is built from TRBV11-2 and TRBJ2-7; D may be TRBD2 (7 bases). Per germline, CDR1 SGHAT and CDR2 FQNNGV. The CDR3 loop spans 16 amino acids. Trimming took off 5 bases at V and 0 bases at J, with 17 bases between the two ends. The entire variable domain, with the rest obtained from reference TRBV11-2 and TRBJ2-7, is as follows: EAGVAQSPRYKIIEKRQSVAFWCNPISGHATLYWYQQILGQGPKLLIQFQNNGVVDDSQLPKDRFSAERLKGVDSTLKIQPAKLEDSAVYLCASSPRGRAHSYEQYFGPGTRLTVT.

CDR3 protein: CASSLRARDSRGAGELFF. CDR3 nucleotides: TGTGCCAGCAGCTTAAGGGCTAGAGACTCCCGGGGTGCCGGGGAGCTGTTTTTT. The chain is built from TRBV13 and TRBJ2-2; maybe TRBD2 (5 bases). The CDR3 has 18 residues. Germline assignment: CDR1 PRHDT and CDR2 FYEKMQ (reference sequence). Trimming took 2 bases from V and 6 from J, leaving 22 bases between them.

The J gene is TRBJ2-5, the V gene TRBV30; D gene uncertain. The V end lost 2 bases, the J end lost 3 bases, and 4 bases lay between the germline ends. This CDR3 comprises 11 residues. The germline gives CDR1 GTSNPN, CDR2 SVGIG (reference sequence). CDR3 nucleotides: TGTGCCTGGAGTCGCGAAGAGACCCAGTACTTC. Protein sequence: CAWSREETQYF.

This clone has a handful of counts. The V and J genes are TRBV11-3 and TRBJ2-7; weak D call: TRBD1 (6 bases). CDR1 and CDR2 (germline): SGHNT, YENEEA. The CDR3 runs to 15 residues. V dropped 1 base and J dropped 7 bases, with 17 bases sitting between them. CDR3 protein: CASSLGGTTRDEQYF. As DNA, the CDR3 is TGTGCCAGCAGCTTAGGGGGGACAACTCGAGATGAGCAGTACTTC.

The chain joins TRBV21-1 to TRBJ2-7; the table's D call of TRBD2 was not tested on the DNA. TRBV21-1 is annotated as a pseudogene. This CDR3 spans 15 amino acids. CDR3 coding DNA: TGTGCCAGCAGCAAAAGGACTAGCCTTCCTTACGAGCAGTACTTC. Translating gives CASSKRTSLPYEQYF.

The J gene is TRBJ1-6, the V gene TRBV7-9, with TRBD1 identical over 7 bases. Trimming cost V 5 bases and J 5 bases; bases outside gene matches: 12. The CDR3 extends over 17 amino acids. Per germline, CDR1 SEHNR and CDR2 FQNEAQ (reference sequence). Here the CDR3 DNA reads TGTGCCAGCAGCGCTCGGGACAGACAACAGCATAATTCACCCCTCCACTTT. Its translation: CASSARDRQQHNSPLHF.

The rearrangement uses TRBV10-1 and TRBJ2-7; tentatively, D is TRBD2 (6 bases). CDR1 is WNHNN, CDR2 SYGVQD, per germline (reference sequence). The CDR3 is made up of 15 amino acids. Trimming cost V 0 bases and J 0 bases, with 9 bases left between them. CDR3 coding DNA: TGCGCCAGCAGTGAGTCCCCGACTAGCTCCTACGAGCAGTACTTC. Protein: CASSESPTSSYEQYF.

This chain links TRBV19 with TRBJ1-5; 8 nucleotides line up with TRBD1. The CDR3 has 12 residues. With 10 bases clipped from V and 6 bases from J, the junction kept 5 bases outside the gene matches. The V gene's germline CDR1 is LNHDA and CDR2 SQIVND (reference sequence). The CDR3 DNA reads TGTGCCACAGGGACAGGAGGTCAGCCCCAGCATTTT. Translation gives CATGTGGQPQHF.

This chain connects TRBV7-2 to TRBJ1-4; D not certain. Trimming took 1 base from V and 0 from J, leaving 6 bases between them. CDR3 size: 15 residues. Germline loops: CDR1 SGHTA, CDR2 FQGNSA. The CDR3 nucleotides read TGTGCCAGCAGCTTAGTGCGAGCAACTAATGAAAAACTGTTTTTT. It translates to CASSLVRATNEKLFF.

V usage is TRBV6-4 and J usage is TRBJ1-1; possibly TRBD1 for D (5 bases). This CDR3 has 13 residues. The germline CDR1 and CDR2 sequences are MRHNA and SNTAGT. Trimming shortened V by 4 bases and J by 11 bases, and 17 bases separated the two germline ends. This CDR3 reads CASSVEGDAAAFF. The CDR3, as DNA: TGTGCCAGCAGTGTGGAAGGGGATGCCGCTGCTTTCTTT.